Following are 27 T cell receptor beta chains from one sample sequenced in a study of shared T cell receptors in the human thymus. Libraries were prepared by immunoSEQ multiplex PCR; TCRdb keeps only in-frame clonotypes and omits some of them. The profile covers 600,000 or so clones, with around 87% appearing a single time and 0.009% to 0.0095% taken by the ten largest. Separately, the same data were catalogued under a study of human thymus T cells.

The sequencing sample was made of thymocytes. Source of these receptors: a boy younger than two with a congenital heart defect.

The CDR3: CASSPKGISGNTIYF. For the CDR3, the DNA is TGTGCCAGCAGCCCCAAGGGGATCTCTGGAAACACCATATATTTT. V is TRBV28 and J is TRBJ1-3; possible D gene TRBD1, 5 bases. The CDR3 extends over 15 amino acids. V dropped 6 bases and J dropped 0 bases, with 12 bases sitting between them. The germline CDR1 and CDR2 sequences are MDHEN and SYDVKM. The whole variable domain, remainder taken from reference TRBV28 and TRBJ1-3, is DVKVTQSSRYLVKRTGEKVFLECVQDMDHENMFWYRQDPGLGLRLIYFSYDVKMKEKGDIPEGYSVSREKKERFSLILESASTNQTSMYLCASSPKGISGNTIYFGEGSWLTVV.

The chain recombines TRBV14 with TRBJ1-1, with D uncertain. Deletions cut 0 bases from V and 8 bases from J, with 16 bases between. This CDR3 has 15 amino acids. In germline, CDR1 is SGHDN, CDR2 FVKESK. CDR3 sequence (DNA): TGTGCCAGCAGCCAAGATAGCCCCGGAGCCCTCGAAGCTTTCTTT. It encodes CASSQDSPGALEAFF.

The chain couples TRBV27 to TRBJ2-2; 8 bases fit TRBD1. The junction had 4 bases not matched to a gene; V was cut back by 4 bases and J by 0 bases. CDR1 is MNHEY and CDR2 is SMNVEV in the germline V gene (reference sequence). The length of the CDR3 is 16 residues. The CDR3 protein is CASSSGQGPNTGELFF. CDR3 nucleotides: TGTGCCAGCAGTTCCGGACAGGGACCGAACACCGGGGAGCTGTTTTTT.

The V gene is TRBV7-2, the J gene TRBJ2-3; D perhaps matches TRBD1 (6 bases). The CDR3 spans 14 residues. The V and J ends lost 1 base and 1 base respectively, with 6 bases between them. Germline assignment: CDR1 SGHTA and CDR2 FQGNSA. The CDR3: CASSLEGGTDTQYF. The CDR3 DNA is TGTGCCAGCAGCTTAGAGGGGGGCACAGATACGCAGTATTTT.

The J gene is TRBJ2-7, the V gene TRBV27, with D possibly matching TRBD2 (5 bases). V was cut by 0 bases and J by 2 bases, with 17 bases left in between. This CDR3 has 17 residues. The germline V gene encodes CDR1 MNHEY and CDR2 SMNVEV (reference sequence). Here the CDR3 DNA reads TGTGCCAGCAGTTTATCGATTGCGGGCAGGACGGCCTACGAGCAGTACTTC. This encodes CASSLSIAGRTAYEQYF.

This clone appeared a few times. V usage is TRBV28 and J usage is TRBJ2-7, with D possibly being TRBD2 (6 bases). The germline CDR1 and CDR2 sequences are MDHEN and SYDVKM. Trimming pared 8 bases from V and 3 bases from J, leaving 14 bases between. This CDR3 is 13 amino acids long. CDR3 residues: CASSERVDYEQYF. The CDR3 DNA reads TGTGCCAGCTCGGAGCGGGTCGACTACGAGCAGTACTTC.

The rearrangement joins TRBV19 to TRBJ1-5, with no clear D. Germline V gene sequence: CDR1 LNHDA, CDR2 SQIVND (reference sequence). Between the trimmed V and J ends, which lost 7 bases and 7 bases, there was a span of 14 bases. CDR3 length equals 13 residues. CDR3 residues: CASNLEGGQPQHF. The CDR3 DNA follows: TGTGCCAGTAATCTTGAGGGAGGACAGCCCCAGCATTTT. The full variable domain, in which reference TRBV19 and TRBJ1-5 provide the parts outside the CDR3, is DGGITQSPKYLFRKEGQNVTLSCEQNLNHDAMYWYRQDPGQGLRLIYYSQIVNDFQKGDIAEGYSVSREKKESFPLTVTSAQKNPTAFYLCASNLEGGQPQHFGDGTRLSIL.

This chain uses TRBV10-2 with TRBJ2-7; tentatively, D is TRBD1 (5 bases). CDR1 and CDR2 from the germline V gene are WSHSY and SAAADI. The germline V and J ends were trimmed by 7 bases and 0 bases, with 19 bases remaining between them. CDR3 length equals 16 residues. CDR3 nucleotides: TGCGCCAGCATCCCCAATCAGGGCCTAAGCTCCTACGAGCAGTACTTC. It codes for CASIPNQGLSSYEQYF.

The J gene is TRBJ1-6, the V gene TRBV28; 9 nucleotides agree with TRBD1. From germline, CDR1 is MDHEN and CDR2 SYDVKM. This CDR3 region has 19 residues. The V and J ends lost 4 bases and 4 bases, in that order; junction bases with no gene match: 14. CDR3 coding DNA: TGTGCCAGCAGTTCTCCTCTGAGGGACAGGGTAGGATATAATTCACCCCTCCACTTT. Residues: CASSSPLRDRVGYNSPLHF.

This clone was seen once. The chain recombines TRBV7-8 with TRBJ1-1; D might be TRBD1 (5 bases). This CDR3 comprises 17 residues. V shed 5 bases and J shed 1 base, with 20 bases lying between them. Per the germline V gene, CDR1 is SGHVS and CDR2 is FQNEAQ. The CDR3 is CASSPKGHGFGNTEAFF. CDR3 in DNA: TGTGCCAGCAGCCCCAAGGGGCATGGGTTTGGGAACACTGAAGCTTTCTTT.

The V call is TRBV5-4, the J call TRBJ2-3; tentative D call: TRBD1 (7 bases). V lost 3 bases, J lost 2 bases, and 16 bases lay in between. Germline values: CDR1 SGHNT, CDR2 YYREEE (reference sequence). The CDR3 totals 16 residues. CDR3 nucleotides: TGTGCCAGCAGCTGCGAGGGGGCGGGAAACACAGATACGCAGTATTTT. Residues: CASSCEGAGNTDTQYF.

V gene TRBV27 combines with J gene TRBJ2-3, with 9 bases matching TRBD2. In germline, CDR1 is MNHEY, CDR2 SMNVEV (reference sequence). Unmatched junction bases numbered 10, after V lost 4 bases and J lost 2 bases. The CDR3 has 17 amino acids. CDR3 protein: CASSSTLAGSNTDTQYF. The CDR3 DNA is TGTGCCAGCAGTTCCACTCTAGCGGGGTCGAACACAGATACGCAGTATTTT.

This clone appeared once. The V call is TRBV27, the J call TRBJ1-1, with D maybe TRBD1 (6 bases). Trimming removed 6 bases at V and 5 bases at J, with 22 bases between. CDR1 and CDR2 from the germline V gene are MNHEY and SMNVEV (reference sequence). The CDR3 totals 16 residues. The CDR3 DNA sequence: TGTGCCAGCAGCTCCCTGGGGGGGCGAGGATATACTGAAGCTTTCTTT. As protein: CASSSLGGRGYTEAFF.

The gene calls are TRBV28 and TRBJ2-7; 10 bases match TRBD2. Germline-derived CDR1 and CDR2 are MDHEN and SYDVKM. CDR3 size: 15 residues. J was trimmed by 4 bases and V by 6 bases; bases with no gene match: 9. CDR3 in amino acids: CASRLGASGSYEQYF. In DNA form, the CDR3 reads TGTGCCAGCAGGCTGGGGGCTAGCGGGAGTTACGAGCAGTACTTC. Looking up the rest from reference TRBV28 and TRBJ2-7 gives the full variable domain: DVKVTQSSRYLVKRTGEKVFLECVQDMDHENMFWYRQDPGLGLRLIYFSYDVKMKEKGDIPEGYSVSREKKERFSLILESASTNQTSMYLCASRLGASGSYEQYFGPGTRLTVT.

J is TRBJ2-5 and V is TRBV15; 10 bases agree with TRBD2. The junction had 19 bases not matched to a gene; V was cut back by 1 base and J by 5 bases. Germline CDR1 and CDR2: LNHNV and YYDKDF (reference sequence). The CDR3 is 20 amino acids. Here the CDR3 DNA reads TGTGCCACCAGCAGAGGATGGCATACAGGACTAGCGGCCGCAAGGGAGACCCAGTACTTC. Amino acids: CATSRGWHTGLAAARETQYF.

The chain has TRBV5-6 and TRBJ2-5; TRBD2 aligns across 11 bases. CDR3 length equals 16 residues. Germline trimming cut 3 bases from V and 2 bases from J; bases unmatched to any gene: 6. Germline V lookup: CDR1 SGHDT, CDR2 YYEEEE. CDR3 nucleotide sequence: TGTGCCAGCAGCTGTTCCGGGACTAGCGGTCAAGAGACCCAGTACTTC. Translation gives CASSCSGTSGQETQYF.

CDR3 sequence: CASSSAPRGEPYSNQPQHF. The CDR3 DNA reads TGTGCCAGCAGTTCAGCCCCCAGGGGCGAACCATATAGCAATCAGCCCCAGCATTTT. This chain links TRBV27 with TRBJ1-5; maybe TRBD1 (6 bases). The CDR3 runs 19 residues. CDR1 MNHEY and CDR2 SMNVEV come from the germline V gene (reference sequence). V lost 4 bases and J 0 bases, leaving 22 bases between the germline ends.

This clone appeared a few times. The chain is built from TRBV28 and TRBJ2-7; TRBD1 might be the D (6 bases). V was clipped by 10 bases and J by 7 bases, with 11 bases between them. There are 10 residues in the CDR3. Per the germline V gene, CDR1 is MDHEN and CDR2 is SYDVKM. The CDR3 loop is CATGTREQYF. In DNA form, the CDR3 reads TGTGCCACCGGGACAAGAGAGCAGTACTTC. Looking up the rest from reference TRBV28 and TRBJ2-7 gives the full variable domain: DVKVTQSSRYLVKRTGEKVFLECVQDMDHENMFWYRQDPGLGLRLIYFSYDVKMKEKGDIPEGYSVSREKKERFSLILESASTNQTSMYLCATGTREQYFGPGTRLTVT.

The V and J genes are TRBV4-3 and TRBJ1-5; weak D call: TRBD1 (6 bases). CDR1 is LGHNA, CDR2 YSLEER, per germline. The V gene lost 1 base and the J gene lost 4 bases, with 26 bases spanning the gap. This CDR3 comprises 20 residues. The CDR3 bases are TGCGCCAGCAGCCAAGCTGTCGGAGTTGGCAGGGGAATGAAAAATCAGCCCCAGCATTTT. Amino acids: CASSQAVGVGRGMKNQPQHF.

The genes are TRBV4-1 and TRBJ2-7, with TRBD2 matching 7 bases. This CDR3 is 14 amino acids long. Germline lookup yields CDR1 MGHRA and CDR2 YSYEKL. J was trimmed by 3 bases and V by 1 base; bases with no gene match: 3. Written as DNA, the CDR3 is TGCGCCAGCAGCCAAGGGACTAGGGTCTACGAGCAGTACTTC. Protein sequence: CASSQGTRVYEQYF.

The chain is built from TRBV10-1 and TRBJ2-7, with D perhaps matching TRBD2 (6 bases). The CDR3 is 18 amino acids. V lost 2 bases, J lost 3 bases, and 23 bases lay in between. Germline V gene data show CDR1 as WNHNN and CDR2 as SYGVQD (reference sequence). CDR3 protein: CASSENAGKWRVYYEQYF. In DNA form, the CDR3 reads TGCGCCAGCAGTGAGAACGCAGGGAAATGGAGGGTATACTACGAGCAGTACTTC.

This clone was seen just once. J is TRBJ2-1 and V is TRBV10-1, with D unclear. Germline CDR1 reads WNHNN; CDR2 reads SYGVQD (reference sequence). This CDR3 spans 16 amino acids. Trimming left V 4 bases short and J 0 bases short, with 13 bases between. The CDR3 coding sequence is TGCGCCAGCAGTGTTCAAAGCTGGAGCTCCTACAATGAGCAGTTCTTC. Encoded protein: CASSVQSWSSYNEQFF.

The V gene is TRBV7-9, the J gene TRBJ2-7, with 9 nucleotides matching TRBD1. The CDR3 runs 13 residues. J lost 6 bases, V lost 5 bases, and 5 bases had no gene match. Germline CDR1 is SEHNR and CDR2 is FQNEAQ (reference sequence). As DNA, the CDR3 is TGTGCCAGCAGCCCCGGGACAGGGAGCGAGCAGTACTTC. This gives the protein CASSPGTGSEQYF.

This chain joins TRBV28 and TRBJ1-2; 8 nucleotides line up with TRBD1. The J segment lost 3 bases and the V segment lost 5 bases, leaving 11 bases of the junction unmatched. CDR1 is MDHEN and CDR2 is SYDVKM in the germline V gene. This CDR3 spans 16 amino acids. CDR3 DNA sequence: TGTGCCAGCAGTCCGCCAGGGGGCGGGGAGGACTATGGCTACACCTTC. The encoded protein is CASSPPGGGEDYGYTF.

CDR3 protein: CASSLRVGPDRVGETQYF. CDR3 coding DNA: TGTGCCAGCAGCTTACGGGTGGGACCGGACAGAGTGGGAGAGACCCAGTACTTC. The V and J genes are TRBV7-6 and TRBJ2-5; TRBD1 is a possible D gene (6 bases). CDR3 length: 18 amino acids. V lost 2 bases and J lost 4, with 23 bases in between. Germline CDR1 and CDR2: SGHVS and FNYEAQ.

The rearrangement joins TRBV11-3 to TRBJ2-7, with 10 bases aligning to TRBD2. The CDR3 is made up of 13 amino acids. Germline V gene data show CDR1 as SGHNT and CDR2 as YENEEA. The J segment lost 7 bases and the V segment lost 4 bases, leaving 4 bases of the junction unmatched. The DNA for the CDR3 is TGTGCCAGCAGCTCCCAACTAGCGGGGGAGCAGTACTTC. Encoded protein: CASSSQLAGEQYF.

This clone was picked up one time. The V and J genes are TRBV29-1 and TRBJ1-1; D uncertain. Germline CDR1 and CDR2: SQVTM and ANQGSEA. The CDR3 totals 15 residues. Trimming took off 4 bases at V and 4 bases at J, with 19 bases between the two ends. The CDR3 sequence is CSVGHARWEGTEAFF. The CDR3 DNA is TGCAGCGTTGGCCATGCCAGGTGGGAGGGCACTGAAGCTTTCTTT.